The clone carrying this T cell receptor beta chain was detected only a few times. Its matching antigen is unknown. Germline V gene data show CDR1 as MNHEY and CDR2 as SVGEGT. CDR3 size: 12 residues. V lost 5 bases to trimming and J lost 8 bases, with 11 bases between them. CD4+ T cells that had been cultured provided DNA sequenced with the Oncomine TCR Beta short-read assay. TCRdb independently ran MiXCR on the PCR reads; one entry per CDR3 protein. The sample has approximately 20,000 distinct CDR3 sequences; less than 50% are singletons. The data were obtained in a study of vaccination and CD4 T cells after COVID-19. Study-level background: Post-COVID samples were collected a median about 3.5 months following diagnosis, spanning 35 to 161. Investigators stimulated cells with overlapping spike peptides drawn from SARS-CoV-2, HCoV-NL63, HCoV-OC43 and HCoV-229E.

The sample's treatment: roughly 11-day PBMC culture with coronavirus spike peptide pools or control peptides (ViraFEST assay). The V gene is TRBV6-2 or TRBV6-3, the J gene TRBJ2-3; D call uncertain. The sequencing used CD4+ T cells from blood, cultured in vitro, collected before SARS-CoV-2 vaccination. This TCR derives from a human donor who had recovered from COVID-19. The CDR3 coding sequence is TGTGCCAGCAGTCTCCAAGCAGGTACGCAGTATTTT. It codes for CASSLQAGTQYF.